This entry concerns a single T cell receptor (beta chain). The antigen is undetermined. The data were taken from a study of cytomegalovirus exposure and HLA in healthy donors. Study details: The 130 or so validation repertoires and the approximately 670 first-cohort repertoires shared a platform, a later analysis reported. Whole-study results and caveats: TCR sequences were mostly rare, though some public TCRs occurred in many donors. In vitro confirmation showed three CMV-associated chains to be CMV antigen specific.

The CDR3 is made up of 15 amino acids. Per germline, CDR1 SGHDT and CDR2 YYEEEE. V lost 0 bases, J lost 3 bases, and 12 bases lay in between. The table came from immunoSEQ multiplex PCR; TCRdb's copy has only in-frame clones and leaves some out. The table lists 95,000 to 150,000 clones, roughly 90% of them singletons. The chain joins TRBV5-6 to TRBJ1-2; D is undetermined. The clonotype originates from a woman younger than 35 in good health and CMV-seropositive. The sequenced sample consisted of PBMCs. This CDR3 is CASSLGATEYYGYTF. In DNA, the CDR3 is TGTGCCAGCAGCTTGGGGGCTACAGAGTACTATGGCTACACCTTC.